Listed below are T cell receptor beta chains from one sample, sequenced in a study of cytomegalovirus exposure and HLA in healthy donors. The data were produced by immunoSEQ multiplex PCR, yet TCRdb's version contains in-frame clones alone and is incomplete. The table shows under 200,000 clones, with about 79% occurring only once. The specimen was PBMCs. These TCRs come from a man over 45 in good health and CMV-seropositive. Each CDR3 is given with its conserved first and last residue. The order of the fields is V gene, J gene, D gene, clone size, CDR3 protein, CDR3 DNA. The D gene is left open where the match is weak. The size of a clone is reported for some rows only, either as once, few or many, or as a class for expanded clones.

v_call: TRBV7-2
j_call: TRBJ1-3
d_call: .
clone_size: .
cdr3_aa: CASSAGVGNTIYF
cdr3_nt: TGTGCCAGCAGCGCAGGGGTCGGAAACACCATATATTTT

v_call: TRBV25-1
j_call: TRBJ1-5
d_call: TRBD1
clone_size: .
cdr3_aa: CASSPGTGVSKPQHF
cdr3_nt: TGTGCCAGCAGTCCCGGGACAGGGGTTTCTAAGCCCCAGCATTTT

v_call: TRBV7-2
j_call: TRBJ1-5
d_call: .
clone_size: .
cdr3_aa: CASSYGSQPQHF
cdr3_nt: TGTGCCAGCAGCTACGGTAGTCAGCCCCAGCATTTT

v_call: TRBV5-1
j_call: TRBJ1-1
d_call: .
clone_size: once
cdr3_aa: CASSLASLTGEAFF
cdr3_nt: TGCGCCAGCAGCTTGGCCAGCTTGACCGGGGAAGCTTTCTTT

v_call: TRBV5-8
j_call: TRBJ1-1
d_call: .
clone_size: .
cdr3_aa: CASRGQLMNTEAFF
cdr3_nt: TGTGCCAGCAGAGGACAGCTAATGAACACTGAAGCTTTCTTT

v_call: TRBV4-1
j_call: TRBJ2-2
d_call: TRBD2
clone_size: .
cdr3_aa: CASSQSTSGRLGPGELFF
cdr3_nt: TGCGCCAGCAGCCAATCGACTAGCGGGAGACTTGGGCCCGGGGAGCTGTTTTTT

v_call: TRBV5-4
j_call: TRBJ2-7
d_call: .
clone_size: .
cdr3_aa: CASSLGTSSYEQYF
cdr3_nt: TGTGCCAGCAGCTTAGGGACATCATCCTACGAGCAGTACTTC

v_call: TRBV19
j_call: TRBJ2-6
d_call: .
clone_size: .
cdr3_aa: CASSIQFSGANVLTF
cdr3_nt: TGTGCCAGTAGTATACAGTTCTCTGGGGCCAACGTCCTGACTTTC

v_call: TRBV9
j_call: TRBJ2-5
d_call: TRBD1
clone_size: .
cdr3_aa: CASSVLQGAGETQYF
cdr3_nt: TGTGCCAGCAGCGTCCTACAGGGGGCAGGGGAGACCCAGTACTTC

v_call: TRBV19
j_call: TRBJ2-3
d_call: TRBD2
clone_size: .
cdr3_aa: CASALAVQDTQYF
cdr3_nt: TGTGCCAGCGCTCTAGCGGTCCAAGATACGCAGTATTTT

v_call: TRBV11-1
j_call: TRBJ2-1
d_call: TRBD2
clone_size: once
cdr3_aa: CASRRTSGRGNEQFF
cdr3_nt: TGTGCCAGCAGGCGGACTAGCGGGAGGGGCAATGAGCAGTTCTTC

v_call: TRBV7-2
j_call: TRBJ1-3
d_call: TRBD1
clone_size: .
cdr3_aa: CASSSGTGPPGTIYF
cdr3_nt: TGTGCCAGCAGCTCTGGGACAGGGCCCCCGGGCACCATATATTTT

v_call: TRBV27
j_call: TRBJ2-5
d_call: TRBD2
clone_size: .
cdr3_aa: CASSSLGVTSGNQETQYF
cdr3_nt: TGTGCCAGCAGTTCCTTGGGGGTGACTAGCGGGAATCAAGAGACCCAGTACTTC

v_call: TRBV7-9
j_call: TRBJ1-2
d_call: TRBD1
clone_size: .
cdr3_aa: CASSSRQGWDGYTF
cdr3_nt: TGTGCCAGCAGCTCCCGACAGGGGTGGGATGGCTACACCTTC

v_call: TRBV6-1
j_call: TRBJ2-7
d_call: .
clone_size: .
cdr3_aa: CASSEARQDPSYEQYF
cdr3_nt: TGTGCCAGCAGTGAAGCGCGACAGGACCCCTCCTACGAGCAGTACTTC

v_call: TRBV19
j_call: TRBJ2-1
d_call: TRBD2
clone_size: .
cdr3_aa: CASSDFIAGASSSYNEQFF
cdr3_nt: TGTGCCAGTAGTGATTTTATAGCGGGGGCCTCAAGCTCCTACAATGAGCAGTTCTTC

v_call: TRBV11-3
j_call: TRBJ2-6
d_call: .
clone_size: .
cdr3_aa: CASSLDERRGSSGANVLTF
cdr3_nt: TGTGCCAGCAGCTTAGACGAGCGGCGGGGAAGCTCTGGGGCCAACGTCCTGACTTTC

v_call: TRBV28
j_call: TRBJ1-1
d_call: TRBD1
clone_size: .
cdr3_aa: CASSSGTGKGYTEAFF
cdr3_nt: TGTGCCAGCAGTTCGGGGACAGGGAAAGGGTACACTGAAGCTTTCTTT

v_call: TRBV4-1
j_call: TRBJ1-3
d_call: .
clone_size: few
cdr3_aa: CASSQEGRGADWVGNTIYF
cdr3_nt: TGCGCCAGCAGCCAAGAAGGGCGGGGGGCGGATTGGGTTGGAAACACCATATATTTT

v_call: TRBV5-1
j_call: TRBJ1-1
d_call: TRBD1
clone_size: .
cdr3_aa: CASSLSGQGRAEAFF
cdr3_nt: TGCGCCAGCAGCTTGTCCGGACAGGGGAGGGCTGAAGCTTTCTTT